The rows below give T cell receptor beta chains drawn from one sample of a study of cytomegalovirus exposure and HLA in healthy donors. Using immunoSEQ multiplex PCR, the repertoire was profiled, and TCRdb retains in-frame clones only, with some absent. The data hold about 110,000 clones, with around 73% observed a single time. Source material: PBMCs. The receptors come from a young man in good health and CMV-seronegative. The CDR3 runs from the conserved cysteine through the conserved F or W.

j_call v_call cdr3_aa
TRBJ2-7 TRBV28 CASSLWLWGGAYEQYF
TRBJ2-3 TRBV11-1 CASSPRGPPRPDTQYF
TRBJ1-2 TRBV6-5 CASSAPDRGKYGYTF
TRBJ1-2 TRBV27 CATWSAGGGYTF
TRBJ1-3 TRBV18 CASSPPGNDAASGNTIYF
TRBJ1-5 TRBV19 CASSWTGGSQPQHF
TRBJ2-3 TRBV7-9 CASSAGTAPSTDTQYF
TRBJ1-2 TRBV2 CASSAANYGYTF
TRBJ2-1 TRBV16 CASSPLGHEQFF
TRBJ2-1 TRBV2 CASRRTSGSFNEQFF
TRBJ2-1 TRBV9 CASSSLAGGYNEQFF
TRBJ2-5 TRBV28 CASSPQMDRRQETQYF
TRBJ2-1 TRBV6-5 CASSYSTGTANEQFF
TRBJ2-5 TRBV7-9 CASSTRTGIKETQYF
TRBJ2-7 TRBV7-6 CASSPGTSGSGDEQYF
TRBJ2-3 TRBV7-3 CASSLTPGNPNTQYF
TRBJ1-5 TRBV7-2 CASSLYWRGTDQPQHF
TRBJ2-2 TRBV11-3 CASSLGTQTNTGELFF
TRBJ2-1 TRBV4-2 CASSQDASSSYNEQFF
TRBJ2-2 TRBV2 CASSASSGNTGELFF
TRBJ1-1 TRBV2 CARGSITEAFF
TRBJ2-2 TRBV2 CASRRDFNTGELFF
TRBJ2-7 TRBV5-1 CASSLVGASLHEQYF
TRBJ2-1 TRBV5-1 CASSLYLAGALVYNEQFF
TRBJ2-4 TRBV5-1 CASSQLGGADFGQNIQYF
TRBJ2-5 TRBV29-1 CSVLWRGHQETQYF
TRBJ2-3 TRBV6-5 CASSYPGGGPTDTQYF
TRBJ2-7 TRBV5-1 CASSLAGGVWEQYF
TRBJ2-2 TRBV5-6 CASSLGATGVHGELFF
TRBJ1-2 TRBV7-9 CASSLAGNYGYTF
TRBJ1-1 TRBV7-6 CASSLPQGAGNTEAFF
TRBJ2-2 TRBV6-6 CASSRGLAGTGELFF
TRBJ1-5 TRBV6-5 CASSYSFDTGQPQHF
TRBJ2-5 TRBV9 CASSVGLREGARETQYF
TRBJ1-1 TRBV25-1 CASSADRPPMNTEAFF
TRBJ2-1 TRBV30 CAWSVSTNRNEQFF
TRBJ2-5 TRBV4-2 CASSQGVAGGAAETQYF
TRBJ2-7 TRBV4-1 CASSQRQGVSYEQYF
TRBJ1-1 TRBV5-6 CASSQLGQGFEAFF
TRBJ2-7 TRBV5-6 CASSLEQTASGEQYF
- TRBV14 CASSQGLQGSYEQYF
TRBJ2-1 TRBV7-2 CASSFDDSYNEQFF
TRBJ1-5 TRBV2 CASSFTGRDQPQHF
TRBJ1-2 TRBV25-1 CASSATGSYGYTF
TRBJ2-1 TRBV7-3 CASSLTRAQQQFF
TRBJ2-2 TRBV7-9 CASSSRQGTGELFF